A single sample is the source of the 26 T cell receptor beta chains below, sequenced in a study of blood T cell repertoires in COVID-19. Assay used: immunoSEQ multiplex PCR; TCRdb lists only in-frame clones, some missing. The table has 300,000 to 350,000 clones, roughly nine tenths seen once. Sample: peripheral blood. The source is a woman aged 55-70 years with COVID-19, enrolled during active disease.

This clone was observed once. This chain uses TRBV5-6 with TRBJ1-2, with 8 bases aligning to TRBD1. Trimming removed 3 bases from V and 9 bases from J; junction bases left unmatched: 10. Germline assignment: CDR1 SGHDT and CDR2 YYEEEE. The CDR3 extends over 14 amino acids. In nucleotides, the CDR3 is TGTGCCAGCAGCTCCCAGGGGGCCGTGGAGAGCTACACCTTC. Its protein product is CASSSQGAVESYTF.

DNA of the CDR3: TGTGCCAGTCGGGGCAGGGGGCCTGAAAAACTGTTTTTT. Translated: CASRGRGPEKLFF. The chain is built from TRBV6-5 and TRBJ1-4; 8 bases are a match to TRBD1. Germline loops: CDR1 MNHEY, CDR2 SVGAGI. Trimming at V came to 9 bases and at J to 7 bases, leaving 7 bases not matched to a gene. The CDR3 is made up of 13 amino acids.

CDR3: CASSQTGQPVYGYTF. The DNA for the CDR3 is TGCGCCAGCAGCCAAACCGGACAGCCAGTCTATGGCTACACCTTC. V and J are TRBV4-1 and TRBJ1-2; TRBD1 might be the D (6 bases). In germline, CDR1 is MGHRA, CDR2 YSYEKL. The CDR3 has 15 residues. Trimming cost V 2 bases and J 4 bases, with 14 bases left between them.

The chain joins TRBV30 to TRBJ2-1, with TRBD2 identical over 8 bases. Germline V CDR1 and CDR2: GTSNPN, SVGIG (reference sequence). The CDR3 is 14 amino acids. Trimming took 2 bases from V and 10 from J; bases not matched to a gene: 10. The CDR3 DNA follows: TGTGCCTGGAGTTCGGTGAGCGGGGGACGCGAGCAGTTCTTC. Residues: CAWSSVSGGREQFF.

The chain couples TRBV15 to TRBJ1-2; D not resolved. Germline lookup yields CDR1 LNHNV and CDR2 YYDKDF (reference sequence). Trimming pared 1 base from V and 2 bases from J, leaving 8 bases between. The CDR3 is 14 amino acids. Here the CDR3 DNA reads TGTGCCACCAGCAGAGGGGGAGGGAACTATGGCTACACCTTC. Translated, it gives CATSRGGGNYGYTF.

V is TRBV5-4 and J is TRBJ2-5; TRBD1 is a possible D gene (5 bases). V lost 4 bases and J 4 bases, leaving 11 bases between the germline ends. Germline-derived CDR1 and CDR2 are SGHNT and YYREEE (reference sequence). CDR3 length: 13 amino acids. The CDR3 region is CASSRTLGETQYF. CDR3 nucleotides: TGTGCCAGCAGCCGGACACTCGGAGAGACCCAGTACTTC.

The table lists this clone with a few counts. J is TRBJ2-7 and V is TRBV7-9, with TRBD1 as a possible D gene (6 bases). CDR3 length: 14 amino acids. The germline V gene encodes CDR1 SEHNR and CDR2 FQNEAQ (reference sequence). V was clipped by 6 bases and J by 2 bases, with 14 bases between them. The CDR3 region has the DNA TGTGCCAGCAGGCCCGCAGGGACACCCTACGAGCAGTACTTC. Translation gives CASRPAGTPYEQYF.

The V and J genes are TRBV6-5 and TRBJ2-1, with 9 bases that match TRBD2. The CDR3 consists of 16 residues. Trimming cost V 2 bases and J 8 bases; bases outside gene matches: 10. The germline V gene encodes CDR1 MNHEY and CDR2 SVGAGI. The CDR3 is CASSYRAGGAFYEQFF. In nucleotides, the CDR3 is TGTGCCAGCAGTTACCGGGCGGGGGGGGCTTTCTATGAGCAGTTCTTC.

The chain carries TRBV7-2 and TRBJ1-3; D possibly corresponds to TRBD1 (5 bases). Trimming removed 6 bases from V and 9 bases from J, with 21 bases in between. The CDR3 covers 15 residues. The V gene's germline CDR1 is SGHTA and CDR2 FQGNSA. Written as DNA, the CDR3 is TGTGCCAGCAGAGCTCGACCGGGAGGGAGGGGCACCATATATTTT. Translated: CASRARPGGRGTIYF. The full variable domain, its missing parts supplied by reference TRBV7-2 and TRBJ1-3, is GAGVSQSPSNKVTEKGKDVELRCDPISGHTALYWYRQSLGQGLEFLIYFQGNSAPDKSGLPSDRFSAERTGGSVSTLTIQRTQQEDSAVYLCASRARPGGRGTIYFGEGSWLTVV.

The V and J genes are TRBV14 and TRBJ1-2; D remains unclear. The CDR3 consists of 14 residues. Germline assignment: CDR1 SGHDN and CDR2 FVKESK. V was cut by 0 bases and J by 4 bases, with 9 bases left in between. The chain's CDR3 is CASSQELETYGYTF. The CDR3 DNA is TGTGCCAGCAGCCAAGAACTAGAAACCTATGGCTACACCTTC.

The chain is built from TRBV5-6 and TRBJ2-1, with TRBD2 matching over 8 bases. The CDR3 sequence is 13 residues long. The germline V gene encodes CDR1 SGHDT and CDR2 YYEEEE. V gave up 2 bases and J gave up 12 bases; unmatched junction bases: 7. As DNA, the CDR3 is TGTGCCAGCAGCTTAAAAGCGGGGGAGAGGCAGTTCTTC. As protein: CASSLKAGERQFF. The full variable domain, rest sourced from reference TRBV5-6 and TRBJ2-1, is DAGVTQSPTHLIKTRGQQVTLRCSPKSGHDTVSWYQQALGQGPQFIFQYYEEEERQRGNFPDRFSGHQFPNYSSELNVNALLLGDSALYLCASSLKAGERQFFGPGTRLTVL.

The V gene is TRBV11-2, the J gene TRBJ1-1; TRBD1 matches 7 bases. The germline CDR1 and CDR2 sequences are SGHAT and FQNNGV. The V gene end was trimmed by 2 bases and the J gene end by 7 bases; junction bases not matched to a gene: 13. This CDR3 contains 16 residues. The CDR3 sequence: CASSLLGTGTVVEAFF. The CDR3 DNA follows: TGTGCCAGCAGCTTACTTGGGACCGGGACAGTAGTTGAAGCTTTCTTT.

In this sample, this clone turned up once. The V call is TRBV28, the J call TRBJ1-4, with D unclear. The CDR3 covers 14 residues. Germline V gene data show CDR1 as MDHEN and CDR2 as SYDVKM. Deletions cut 4 bases from V and 1 base from J, with 7 bases between. CDR3 sequence reads: CASSSSETNEKLFF. In DNA form, the CDR3 reads TGTGCCAGCAGTTCTTCAGAAACTAATGAAAAACTGTTTTTT.

This sequence joins TRBV3-1 (or the pseudogene TRBV3-2) and TRBJ1-3; D is possibly TRBD1 (6 bases). V was pared by 6 bases and J by 0 bases, with 15 bases between. The CDR3 spans 16 residues. Germline values: CDR1 LGHDT, CDR2 YNNKEL (reference sequence). CDR3 residues: CASRNGDIGSGNTIYF. DNA for the CDR3: TGTGCCAGCAGAAACGGGGACATTGGCTCTGGAAACACCATATATTTT.

This clone appeared a single time. The rearrangement links TRBV28 to TRBJ2-3; a weak D match, TRBD1 (5 bases). CDR1 is MDHEN, CDR2 SYDVKM, per germline. The CDR3 consists of 14 residues. Trimming shortened V by 4 bases and J by 2 bases, and 10 bases separated the two germline ends. Written as DNA, the CDR3 is TGTGCCAGCAGTTCCCCAGGGAACACAGATACGCAGTATTTT. Protein sequence: CASSSPGNTDTQYF.

The genes are TRBV2 and TRBJ1-1, with TRBD1 matching over 8 bases. CDR3 size: 15 residues. Unmatched junction bases numbered 14, after V lost 5 bases and J lost 9 bases. Germline V gives CDR1 SNHLY, CDR2 FYNNEI. Written as DNA, the CDR3 is TGTGCCAGCAGTCGCCGAATAGGGACAGGTTTACAAGCTTTCTTT. Amino acid sequence: CASSRRIGTGLQAFF.

The rearrangement uses TRBV5-1 and TRBJ2-1; a possible D gene is TRBD1 (5 bases). Germline assignment: CDR1 SGHRS and CDR2 YFSETQ. The CDR3 runs to 14 residues. The ends were cut back, 1 base at V and 8 bases at J, with 13 bases in the middle. For the CDR3, the DNA is TGCGCCAGCAGCTTGTCGGGTCAGGGCGATGAGCAGTTCTTC. Its protein is CASSLSGQGDEQFF.

The chain joins TRBV6-5 to TRBJ1-4; 10 nucleotides align to TRBD1. The junction had 5 bases not matched to a gene; V was cut back by 5 bases and J by 5 bases. This CDR3 has 15 amino acids. The germline V gene encodes CDR1 MNHEY and CDR2 SVGAGI. The CDR3 nucleotides are TGTGCCAGCAGTCGACAGGGGGCCTCGAATGAAAAACTGTTTTTT. Protein product: CASSRQGASNEKLFF.

This chain connects TRBV15 to TRBJ2-7, with D possibly TRBD2 on 5 matching bases. The V gene lost 5 bases and the J gene lost 3 bases, with 17 bases spanning the gap. This CDR3 has 15 amino acids. Germline V gene data show CDR1 as LNHNV and CDR2 as YYDKDF (reference sequence). CDR3: CATSPQVIGVYEQYF. DNA for the CDR3: TGTGCCACCAGCCCTCAGGTTATCGGGGTCTACGAGCAGTACTTC. Together with reference TRBV15 and TRBJ2-7, the CDR3 gives the full variable domain: DAMVIQNPRYQVTQFGKPVTLSCSQTLNHNVMYWYQQKSSQAPKLLFHYYDKDFNNEADTPDNFQSRRPNTSFCFLDIRSPGLGDTAMYLCATSPQVIGVYEQYFGPGTRLTVT.

The V call is TRBV11-3, the J call TRBJ2-7, with 11 bases matching TRBD1. V dropped 5 bases and J dropped 5; count of bases not matched to a gene: 5. Germline V lookup: CDR1 SGHNT, CDR2 YENEEA. The length of the CDR3 is 14 residues. CDR3 sequence: CASSLGQGANEQYF. The CDR3 DNA is TGTGCCAGCAGCCTTGGACAGGGGGCGAACGAGCAGTACTTC.

The chain has TRBV19 and TRBJ1-5; D ambiguous. With 5 bases removed from V and 4 bases from J, the gap between germline ends came to 18 bases. This CDR3 is 16 amino acids long. Per germline, CDR1 LNHDA and CDR2 SQIVND (reference sequence). CDR3 nucleotide sequence: TGTGCCAGTAGTCCGGGAGCCCGTTCCTCGAATCAGCCCCAGCATTTT. Protein sequence: CASSPGARSSNQPQHF.

This clone was counted many times. The chain joins TRBV13 to TRBJ1-1; 10 bases are a match to TRBD1. Losses at the gene ends were 0 bases for V and 6 bases for J; bases not matched to a gene: 4. The CDR3 length is 15 residues. Looked up from germline, CDR1 is PRHDT and CDR2 is FYEKMQ (reference sequence). CDR3 in amino acids: CASSLGGTGVPEAFF. CDR3 nucleotide sequence: TGTGCCAGCAGCTTAGGCGGGACAGGGGTTCCTGAAGCTTTCTTT.

Only one count was recorded for this clone. The V and J genes are TRBV27 and TRBJ1-6; 12 bases line up with TRBD1. The CDR3 contains 17 residues. Germline loops: CDR1 MNHEY, CDR2 SMNVEV (reference sequence). Trimming took 2 bases from V and 9 from J; bases not matched to a gene: 8. CDR3 coding DNA: TGTGCCAGCAGTTTACTCCCGGGACAGGGGGCGACTTCACCCCTCCACTTT. Its translation is CASSLLPGQGATSPLHF.

The chain carries TRBV5-1 and TRBJ2-1, with 9 bases lining up with TRBD2. CDR1 and CDR2 (germline): SGHRS, YFSETQ. V lost 1 base, J lost 10 bases, and 9 bases stayed unmatched. The CDR3 sequence is 15 residues long. This CDR3 reads CASSLTAGGPAEQFF. CDR3 coding DNA: TGCGCCAGCAGCTTGACGGCGGGGGGGCCTGCCGAGCAGTTCTTC.

The gene calls are TRBV7-9 and TRBJ1-2; D is ambiguous. This CDR3 region has 15 residues. Trimming stripped 2 bases from V and 0 bases from J, with 10 bases between. Germline V gene data show CDR1 as SEHNR and CDR2 as FQNEAQ (reference sequence). Written as DNA, the CDR3 is TGTGCCAGCAGCTTAAGCGGCCTCACTAACTATGGCTACACCTTC. It yields the protein CASSLSGLTNYGYTF.

This clone was recorded once. The chain recombines TRBV24-1 with TRBJ2-5; 7 bases map to TRBD1. The germline gives CDR1 KGHDR, CDR2 SFDVKD. The ends lost 0 bases at V and 2 bases at J; junction bases unmatched: 2. The CDR3 sequence is 15 residues long. CDR3 bases: TGTGCCACCAGTGATTTGCGGGACAGACAAGAGACCCAGTACTTC. Its translation is CATSDLRDRQETQYF.